This is a list of T cell receptor beta chains from one sample in a study of blood T cell repertoires in COVID-19. Assay: immunoSEQ multiplex PCR; the TCRdb copy retains only in-frame clones and omits some. The sample lists just under 350,000 clones, around four fifths occurring once. The sequencing input was peripheral blood. These receptor sequences come from a man under 40 with active or convalescent COVID-19. Each CDR3 is given with its conserved first and last residue. Each record gives: clone size, V gene, J gene, D gene, CDR3 protein, CDR3 DNA. D genes are given only for firm matches. Expanded clones get a size class; other rows say once, few or many, or leave the size out.

>-|TRBV15|TRBJ1-2|-
CATSNPGSNYGYTF
TGTGCCACCAGCAACCCGGGATCTAACTATGGCTACACCTTC
>-|TRBV19|TRBJ1-2|TRBD1
CASSISTGGTYGYTF
TGTGCCAGTAGTATCTCGACAGGGGGCACCTATGGCTACACCTTC
>-|TRBV19|TRBJ2-5|TRBD1
CASSAYHRDRGETQYF
TGTGCCAGTAGTGCTTACCATCGGGACAGGGGAGAGACCCAGTACTTC
>-|TRBV30|TRBJ2-2|TRBD2
CAWSRLLAGGPTGELFF
TGTGCCTGGAGTAGGCTGCTAGCGGGAGGGCCAACCGGGGAGCTGTTTTTT
>-|TRBV16|TRBJ2-1|TRBD1
CASSHQTGGVKNEQFF
TGTGCCAGCAGCCACCAGACAGGGGGCGTGAAGAATGAGCAGTTCTTC
>-|TRBV7-8|TRBJ2-1|TRBD2
CASRDSRLADRNEQFF
TGTGCCAGCAGGGATAGCAGACTAGCGGATAGGAATGAGCAGTTCTTC
>-|TRBV2|TRBJ1-5|TRBD1
CASRAGGDQPQHF
TGTGCCAGCAGGGCAGGGGGCGATCAGCCCCAGCATTTT
>-|TRBV9|TRBJ2-5|-
CASSVGVRGETQYF
TGTGCCAGCAGCGTAGGTGTCCGCGGGGAGACCCAGTACTTC
>-|TRBV6-2/TRBV6-3|TRBJ2-3|TRBD2
CASSYTSPIAYGGDTQYF
TGTGCCAGCAGTTACACTAGTCCCATCGCCTACGGGGGGGATACGCAGTATTTT
>-|TRBV30|TRBJ1-1|-
CAWAAGGETFF
TGTGCCTGGGCAGCGGGGGGCGAAACTTTCTTT
>-|TRBV28|TRBJ1-5|-
CASVREDQPQHF
TGTGCCAGTGTGAGGGAGGATCAGCCCCAGCATTTT
>-|TRBV7-6|TRBJ1-3|-
CASSLDTDSGNTIYF
TGTGCCAGCAGCCTTGACACGGACTCTGGAAACACCATATATTTT
>-|TRBV27|TRBJ1-2|TRBD1
CASTGQGAGGYTF
TGTGCCAGCACCGGACAGGGGGCAGGTGGCTACACCTTC
>-|TRBV6-1|TRBJ2-1|-
CASSEKREGAITYNEQFF
TGTGCCAGCAGCGAAAAACGGGAGGGGGCTATAACCTACAATGAGCAGTTCTTC
>-|TRBV11-2|TRBJ2-5|TRBD1
CASTDRGRETQYF
TGTGCCAGCACCGACAGGGGGCGAGAGACCCAGTACTTC
>-|TRBV19|TRBJ2-1|-
CASRPRFGSYNEQFF
TGTGCCAGTAGACCGAGATTCGGGTCCTACAATGAGCAGTTCTTC
>-|TRBV28|TRBJ2-1|TRBD2
CASSVTSGVNNEQFF
TGTGCCAGCAGTGTTACTAGCGGGGTAAACAATGAGCAGTTCTTC
>-|TRBV9|TRBJ2-1|TRBD2
CASSVASPGLAGRPTYNEQFF
TGTGCCAGCAGCGTAGCATCACCCGGACTAGCGGGACGGCCTACCTACAATGAGCAGTTCTTC
>-|TRBV7-7|TRBJ2-2|TRBD1
CASSLGQGITGELFF
TGTGCCAGCAGCTTGGGACAGGGAATAACCGGGGAGCTGTTTTTT
>-|TRBV7-2|TRBJ2-1|-
CASSPDGQPFNEQFF
TGTGCCAGCAGCCCCGATGGACAGCCATTCAATGAGCAGTTCTTC
>-|TRBV29-1|TRBJ2-5|TRBD2
CSVVGASGGETQYF
TGCAGCGTTGTAGGGGCCTCGGGGGGGGAGACCCAGTACTTC
>-|TRBV2|TRBJ1-3|-
CASSGRRGRNTIYF
TGTGCCAGCAGTGGAAGGAGGGGCAGAAACACCATATATTTT
>-|TRBV27|TRBJ1-6|TRBD1
CASSSDRAPNSPLHF
TGTGCCAGCAGTTCCGACAGGGCACCTAATTCACCCCTCCACTTT
>once|TRBV18|TRBJ2-3|TRBD2
CASSPRTSGGTDTQYF
TGTGCCAGCTCCCCAAGGACTAGCGGGGGTACAGATACGCAGTATTTT
>-|TRBV4-1|TRBJ2-4|-
CASSQGFGLAKNIQYF
TGCGCCAGCAGCCAAGGGTTCGGACTAGCCAAAAACATTCAGTACTTC
>-|TRBV9|TRBJ2-7|TRBD2
CASSVEPGRDEQYF
TGTGCCAGCAGCGTAGAGCCAGGGAGGGACGAGCAGTACTTC
>-|TRBV29-1|TRBJ1-2|-
CSVRSTGVGYTF
TGCAGCGTCCGTTCCACAGGCGTTGGCTACACCTTC
>few|TRBV28|TRBJ2-1|TRBD2
CASSSIRLAGGSPRGYNEQFF
TGTGCCAGCAGTTCCATTAGGCTAGCGGGAGGTTCCCCTAGGGGGTACAATGAGCAGTTCTTC